Below, 27 T cell receptor beta chains from the same sample are listed, as sequenced in a study of T cells expressing NK-cell markers. TCRdb reanalyzed the 5' RACE reads and collapses them to one entry per CDR3 protein, without DNA. This sample lists fewer than 300,000 distinct CDR3 sequences; its ten largest clones have around 3.9%. Sequences were obtained from blood T cells: a sorted CD56 or NKG2C T cell subset, CD4+ or CD8+ T cells, or bulk PBMC T cells (not recorded which). The source of these receptors is a woman between 18 and 70 years old in good health.

The gene calls are TRBV6-5 and TRBJ1-3. The CDR3 has 16 residues. The V gene's germline CDR1 is MNHEY and CDR2 SVGAGI. The CDR3 is CASSYSRGFSGNTIYF.

The chain links TRBV12-3 or TRBV12-4 to TRBJ2-1. The CDR3 has 15 residues. CDR3 sequence: CASSFAGDSYNEQFF.

The V call is TRBV12-3 or TRBV12-4, the J call TRBJ2-1. This CDR3 is built from 16 residues. The CDR3 is CASSSPRSDPYNEQFF.

V usage is TRBV5-1 and J usage is TRBJ2-3; as DNA is missing, the TRBD1 call by TCRdb cannot be tested. Looked up from germline, CDR1 is SGHRS and CDR2 is YFSETQ. CDR3 length: 15 residues. Here the CDR3 reads CASSLGDTQADTQYF.

J is TRBJ2-4 and V is TRBV18; without DNA, the TCRdb call of TRBD2 cannot be checked. Germline V lookup: CDR1 KGHSH, CDR2 LQKENI. CDR3 length: 14 amino acids. The CDR3 sequence is CASSTPGTRYIQYF.

This chain's CDR3 is CASSSPIGKETQYF. The chain is built from TRBV5-1 and TRBJ2-5; the TCRdb call, TRBD1, lacks DNA for checking. CDR1 and CDR2 (germline): SGHRS, YFSETQ. The CDR3 loop spans 14 amino acids.

The chain carries TRBV7-8 and TRBJ2-3; checking the TCRdb D call of TRBD1 is not possible without DNA. The germline V gene has CDR1 SGHVS and CDR2 FQNEAQ. CDR3 length equals 15 residues. The CDR3 loop reads CASSLGQARTDTQYF.

The genes are TRBV29-1 and TRBJ2-1; there is no DNA to check the TCRdb D call of TRBD1. This CDR3 spans 12 amino acids. Germline CDR1 and CDR2: SQVTM and ANQGSEA. The CDR3 here is CSVDRGDNEQFF.

CDR3 protein: CASSYPLTGGYEQYF. The rearrangement joins TRBV6-5 to TRBJ2-7; absent DNA, TCRdb's TRBD1 call cannot be checked. Germline V gene data show CDR1 as MNHEY and CDR2 as SVGAGI. The CDR3 spans 15 residues.

This rearrangement joins TRBV12-3 or TRBV12-4 to TRBJ2-5; the D call from TCRdb, TRBD1, cannot be confirmed without DNA. The CDR3 consists of 15 residues. This chain's CDR3 is CASSLPGGPQETQYF.

Here the CDR3 reads CASSESPATDTQYF. The chain carries TRBV10-1 and TRBJ2-3; TCRdb names TRBD1, which stays unverified in the absence of DNA. Germline CDR1 WNHNN, CDR2 SYGVQD (reference sequence). The CDR3 has 14 residues.

CDR3 residues: CSSGTGTDTQYF. The chain employs TRBV29-1 and TRBJ2-3; as DNA is missing, the TRBD1 call by TCRdb cannot be tested. CDR1 and CDR2 from the germline V gene are SQVTM and ANQGSEA. The CDR3 extends over 12 amino acids.

The genes are TRBV5-1 and TRBJ2-1. Germline CDR1 SGHRS, CDR2 YFSETQ. The CDR3 length is 15 residues. The CDR3 loop is CASSPDSLSYNEQFF.

This chain links TRBV27 with TRBJ2-2; TCRdb indicates TRBD1, and absent DNA this call remains unverified. The length of the CDR3 is 18 residues. Germline-derived CDR1 and CDR2 are MNHEY and SMNVEV (reference sequence). CDR3 sequence reads: CASSWRPLKRGTAGELFF.

The rearrangement uses TRBV7-3 and TRBJ2-3. This CDR3 has 12 residues. From germline, CDR1 is SGHTA and CDR2 FQGTGA. The CDR3 reads CASSYLGNTQYF.

This chain links TRBV20-1 with TRBJ1-1; TCRdb outputs TRBD1, but without DNA this stays unchecked. There are 14 residues in the CDR3. Germline lookup yields CDR1 DFQATT and CDR2 SNEGSKA (reference sequence). CDR3 sequence: CSARDPRGNTEAFF.

The rearrangement uses TRBV25-1 and TRBJ1-2. Germline-derived CDR1 and CDR2 are MGHDK and SYGVNS. This CDR3 region has 14 residues. This CDR3 is CASSGRRGGYGYTF.

The gene calls are TRBV4-3 and TRBJ2-5; with no DNA, the TCRdb D assignment of TRBD1 cannot be verified. This CDR3 has 15 residues. Germline-derived CDR1 and CDR2 are LGHNA and YSLEER. This CDR3 is CASSQEGTPGETQYF.

The V gene is TRBV20-1, the J gene TRBJ2-3; the TCRdb D gene call, TRBD2, has no DNA to confirm it. The CDR3 contains 14 residues. From germline, CDR1 is DFQATT and CDR2 SNEGSKA (reference sequence). The CDR3 is CSALTSASTDTQYF.

V and J are TRBV28 and TRBJ2-7; TCRdb names TRBD1, which stays unverified in the absence of DNA. The CDR3 consists of 13 residues. CDR1 is MDHEN, CDR2 SYDVKM, per germline. Here the CDR3 reads CATNGQLNYEQYF.

The gene calls are TRBV12-3 or TRBV12-4 and TRBJ1-2; the TCRdb call, TRBD1, lacks DNA for checking. The CDR3 is made up of 14 amino acids. CDR3 loop: CASSPQGISYGYTF.

This CDR3 reads CASSSSGVKGTDTQYF. V is TRBV5-5 and J is TRBJ2-3; TCRdb picks TRBD1, but there is no DNA to check that call. The CDR3 extends over 16 amino acids. Per germline, CDR1 SGHKS and CDR2 YYEKEE (reference sequence).

The rearrangement links TRBV9 to TRBJ1-6. The germline V gene encodes CDR1 SGDLS and CDR2 YYNGEE. The CDR3 runs 14 residues. CDR3 sequence reads: CASSETALNSPLHF.

The chain joins TRBV13 to TRBJ2-4; the D gene TCRdb calls, TRBD1, cannot be checked with no DNA. Germline CDR1 PRHDT, CDR2 FYEKMQ (reference sequence). The CDR3 runs 15 residues. The CDR3 region is CASSLGGTVKNIQYF.

V gene TRBV10-2 combines with J gene TRBJ2-7; TCRdb gives TRBD2 as the D gene, but with no DNA this cannot be confirmed. CDR1 and CDR2 from the germline V gene are WSHSY and SAAADI. The CDR3 consists of 14 residues. The chain's CDR3 is CASLGGGPHYEQYF.

V and J are TRBV4-1 and TRBJ2-1; the TRBD2 assignment by TCRdb is unverifiable without DNA. CDR1 and CDR2 (germline): MGHRA, YSYEKL. The CDR3 totals 17 residues. CDR3: CASSQAGSGLVYNEQFF.

The rearrangement links TRBV5-1 to TRBJ2-2. CDR3 length equals 14 residues. CDR1 and CDR2 from the germline V gene are SGHRS and YFSETQ. The CDR3 region is CASSLAAVTGELFF. Combining the CDR3 with reference TRBV5-1 and TRBJ2-2 gives the whole variable domain KAGVTQTPRYLIKTRGQQVTLSCSPISGHRSVSWYQQTPGQGLQFLFEYFSETQRNKGNFPGRFSGRQFSNSRSEMNVSTLELGDSALYLCASSLAAVTGELFFGEGSRLTVL.